This T cell receptor beta chain derives from a study of T cells after yellow fever vaccination. Regarding the study as a whole: Post-booster samples contained most primary-vaccination clones (approximately 96% CD4, around 90% CD8). Clonotypes found in both CD4 and CD8 compartments made up a small share.

The CDR3 length is 16 residues. CDR1 and CDR2 from the germline V gene are SGHVS and FQNEAQ. After removal of 6 bases from V and 5 bases from J, the junction contained 12 bases not matched to a gene. This clonotype has only a few counts. What it binds is unknown. TCRdb re-derived calls from the 5' RACE reads in MiXCR, one entry per CDR3 protein. In the table there are about 310,000 distinct CDR3 sequences, roughly 4% of which are singletons. This chain connects TRBV7-8 to TRBJ1-4; the match to TRBD1 covers 7 bases. The TCR originated in a man aged 18-30 years who received the YFV17D yellow fever vaccine. Specimen: PBMCs, collected on the day of the yellow fever booster vaccination. CDR3 nucleotide sequence: TGTGCCAGCAGTTATCAGGGGGTGAGAGGGAATGAAAAACTGTTTTTT. It yields the protein CASSYQGVRGNEKLFF.